Listed here are 7 T cell receptor beta chains from one sample, sequenced in a study of shared clonotypes between healthy human individuals. Repertoires were generated with immunoSEQ multiplex PCR, while TCRdb's copy carries only in-frame clones and drops some. The sample records a few hundred thousand clones, around 95% being singletons. CD8 cells classed as naive were CD45RO-negative and positively selected for CCR7, excluding terminally differentiated effector memory CD45RA+ cells. Sequencing input: naive CD8+ T cells sorted from blood. The receptors were gathered from a woman aged 25 to 45 in good health.

This chain joins TRBV7-2 and TRBJ2-7, with D perhaps matching TRBD1 (6 bases). The ends were cut back, 4 bases at V and 0 bases at J, with 13 bases in the middle. The germline V gene encodes CDR1 SGHTA and CDR2 FQGNSA. The CDR3 loop spans 15 amino acids. The chain's CDR3 is CASSSQGRSSYEQYF. The CDR3 nucleotides are TGTGCCAGCAGCTCACAGGGTCGGAGCTCCTACGAGCAGTACTTC.

This chain connects TRBV28 to TRBJ2-2, with 10 bases fitting TRBD2. The trim removed 6 bases at V and 1 base at J, leaving 2 bases unmatched. The CDR3 totals 15 residues. Germline V gene lookup returns CDR1 MDHEN and CDR2 SYDVKM. The DNA of the CDR3 is TGTGCCAGCAGCGGACTAGCGGAGAACACCGGGGAGCTGTTTTTT. Protein sequence: CASSGLAENTGELFF. Supplemented by reference TRBV28 and TRBJ2-2, the full variable domain reads DVKVTQSSRYLVKRTGEKVFLECVQDMDHENMFWYRQDPGLGLRLIYFSYDVKMKEKGDIPEGYSVSREKKERFSLILESASTNQTSMYLCASSGLAENTGELFFGEGSRLTVL.

The chain recombines TRBV4-1 with TRBJ1-5, with no clear D. The CDR3 sequence is 14 residues long. The germline V and J ends were trimmed by 0 bases and 4 bases, with 7 bases remaining between them. Germline CDR1 reads MGHRA; CDR2 reads YSYEKL. The CDR3 reads CASSQDSWNQPQHF. CDR3 nucleotides: TGCGCCAGCAGCCAAGATAGTTGGAATCAGCCCCAGCATTTT.

This chain joins TRBV27 and TRBJ2-2; a possible D gene is TRBD1 (6 bases). The length of the CDR3 is 14 residues. Trimming took off 7 bases at V and 2 bases at J, with 11 bases between the two ends. The germline CDR1 and CDR2 sequences are MNHEY and SMNVEV (reference sequence). The CDR3 DNA reads as TGTGCCAGCAACCCCAGGGGCAACACCGGGGAGCTGTTTTTT. Its translation is CASNPRGNTGELFF.

This chain joins TRBV19 and TRBJ2-7; either TRBD1 or TRBD2 may fit D (5 bases each). Trimming removed 5 bases at V and 3 bases at J, with 14 bases between. CDR1 and CDR2 from the germline V gene are LNHDA and SQIVND (reference sequence). The CDR3 runs to 14 residues. The CDR3: CASSSARGDYEQYF. DNA for the CDR3: TGTGCCAGTAGTTCCGCTAGGGGAGACTACGAGCAGTACTTC.

This sequence joins TRBV6-1 and TRBJ2-7; D is uncertain. The V gene's germline CDR1 is MNHNS and CDR2 SASEGT. V dropped 4 bases and J dropped 0 bases, with 10 bases sitting between them. There are 14 residues in the CDR3. The CDR3 here is CASSVGSSSYEQYF. In DNA form, the CDR3 reads TGTGCCAGCAGTGTCGGCAGTAGCTCCTACGAGCAGTACTTC.

The chain is built from TRBV11-2 and TRBJ1-1; D unclear. V lost 3 bases and J 1 base, leaving 9 bases between the germline ends. CDR1 is SGHAT and CDR2 is FQNNGV in the germline V gene. The CDR3 sequence is 14 residues long. The CDR3 is CASSLRGANTEAFF. CDR3 coding DNA: TGTGCCAGCAGCTTGAGAGGTGCGAACACTGAAGCTTTCTTT.